The 15 T cell receptor beta chains below were found in one sample sequenced in a study of blood T cell repertoires in COVID-19. Sequencing used immunoSEQ multiplex PCR; TCRdb keeps in-frame clones, though not all of them. The table lists around 260,000 clones, approximately 85% of them singletons. The sequencing input was peripheral blood. Receptors were obtained from a human donor with COVID-19, enrolled during active disease. The donor label of this sample is uncertain.

The chain carries TRBV7-2 and TRBJ2-5; 8 bases line up with TRBD1. V was pared by 5 bases and J by 13 bases, with 15 bases of the junction left unmatched. CDR1 SGHTA and CDR2 FQGNSA come from the germline V gene. This CDR3 has 14 amino acids. The CDR3 region has the DNA TGTGCCAGCAGCCTCCGACAGGGGCACCCTACACTGTACTTC. Translating gives CASSLRQGHPTLYF.

The rearrangement links TRBV30 to TRBJ1-2; tentatively, D is TRBD1 (6 bases). V was clipped by 0 bases and J by 2 bases, with 10 bases between them. CDR3 length equals 14 residues. Germline V gives CDR1 GTSNPN, CDR2 SVGIG (reference sequence). Written as DNA, the CDR3 is TGTGCCTGGAGTGTGGATCAGGGGAACTATGGCTACACCTTC. Its protein product is CAWSVDQGNYGYTF.

V usage is TRBV30 and J usage is TRBJ2-3; no clear D gene. With 1 base removed from V and 2 bases from J, the gap between germline ends came to 10 bases. CDR3 length: 14 residues. Germline CDR1 is GTSNPN and CDR2 is SVGIG (reference sequence). CDR3 coding DNA: TGTGCCTGGAGTGCCTCAACATTCACAGATACGCAGTATTTT. Its protein is CAWSASTFTDTQYF.

V is TRBV5-4 and J is TRBJ2-1, with 10 positions matching TRBD2. V dropped 0 bases and J dropped 3; count of bases not matched to a gene: 9. The CDR3 has 18 amino acids. Germline values: CDR1 SGHNT, CDR2 YYREEE (reference sequence). The DNA for the CDR3 is TGTGCCAGCAGCTTGGGAGGAGCGGGAGGGATTCTCTACAATGAGCAGTTCTTC. Its translation is CASSLGGAGGILYNEQFF.

The genes are TRBV12-3 or TRBV12-4 and TRBJ2-1, with 9 bases lining up with TRBD1. Germline trimming cut 5 bases from V and 12 bases from J; bases unmatched to any gene: 8. CDR3 length equals 13 residues. The CDR3: CASSIDRGVGQFF. For the CDR3, the DNA is TGTGCCAGCAGTATCGACAGGGGGGTTGGGCAGTTCTTC.

The chain employs TRBV7-3 and TRBJ2-2; TRBD1 matches 9 bases. CDR1 is SGHTA and CDR2 is FQGTGA in the germline V gene. This CDR3 contains 20 residues. With V trimmed by 5 bases and J by 4 bases, 20 bases remained unmatched. The CDR3 DNA reads as TGTGCCAGCAGCCCTACCGCCGGGACAGGGAATCTTCCGAGCACCGGGGAGCTGTTTTTT. Its protein product is CASSPTAGTGNLPSTGELFF.

V is TRBV19 and J is TRBJ1-4; a possible D gene is TRBD1 (6 bases). This CDR3 contains 13 residues. Trimming left V 9 bases short and J 6 bases short, with 14 bases between. Germline V CDR1 and CDR2: LNHDA, SQIVND (reference sequence). Here the CDR3 DNA reads TGTGCCAGCGAAGACAGGTGGGATGAAAAACTGTTTTTT. Its translation is CASEDRWDEKLFF.

This chain links TRBV6-6 with TRBJ1-1; TRBD1 is a possible D gene (5 bases). The CDR3 is made up of 13 amino acids. The germline V gene has CDR1 MNHNY and CDR2 SVGAGI (reference sequence). With 0 bases removed from V and 4 bases from J, the gap between germline ends came to 6 bases. This CDR3 reads CASSYSTVTEAFF. The CDR3 nucleotides read TGTGCCAGCAGTTACTCGACAGTCACTGAAGCTTTCTTT.

The CDR3 reads CASSPNPREQPQHF. In nucleotides, the CDR3 is TGTGCCAGCTCCCCCAACCCTAGGGAGCAGCCCCAGCATTTT. The rearrangement uses TRBV18 and TRBJ1-5, with D uncertain. Germline CDR1 reads KGHSH; CDR2 reads LQKENI. V lost 6 bases, J lost 7 bases, and 16 bases lay in between. The CDR3 is made up of 14 amino acids.

The V call is TRBV10-3, the J call TRBJ2-1; D perhaps matches TRBD2 (5 bases). V lost 5 bases and J 3 bases, leaving 11 bases between the germline ends. Germline-derived CDR1 and CDR2 are ENHRY and SYGVKD. The CDR3 has 14 residues. CDR3 DNA: TGTGCCATCAGTCCCCTCGGGATCTACAATGAGCAGTTCTTC. Translated, it gives CAISPLGIYNEQFF.

The J gene is TRBJ2-3, the V gene TRBV5-1; 12 bases line up with TRBD2. There are 21 residues in the CDR3. V trimming: 0 bases; J trimming: 2 bases; junction bases outside the gene matches: 16. Per germline, CDR1 SGHRS and CDR2 YFSETQ. The CDR3 DNA follows: TGCGCCAGCAGCTTGGAGAGACTAGCGGGAGCGCGCGCTACTTCCACAGATACGCAGTATTTT. Its protein is CASSLERLAGARATSTDTQYF.

The J gene is TRBJ2-3, the V gene TRBV2; 7 positions agree with TRBD2. The length of the CDR3 is 13 residues. The trim removed 4 bases at V and 5 bases at J, leaving 3 bases unmatched. Germline V gene lookup returns CDR1 SNHLY and CDR2 FYNNEI. CDR3 in amino acids: CASSGLALDTQYF. CDR3 nucleotides: TGTGCCAGCAGTGGACTAGCTCTAGATACGCAGTATTTT.

The genes are TRBV5-4 and TRBJ2-2; TRBD2 aligns across 11 bases. V was clipped by 6 bases and J by 4 bases; unmatched bases: 8. CDR3 size: 16 residues. CDR1 is SGHNT and CDR2 is YYREEE in the germline V gene (reference sequence). The CDR3 nucleotides read TGTGCCAGCACCCAACTAGCGGGAGTTGTCACCGGGGAGCTGTTTTTT. Its translation is CASTQLAGVVTGELFF. The complete variable domain, with remaining parts taken from reference TRBV5-4 and TRBJ2-2, reads ETGVTQSPTHLIKTRGQQVTLRCSSQSGHNTVSWYQQALGQGPQFIFQYYREEENGRGNFPPRFSGLQFPNYSSELNVNALELDDSALYLCASTQLAGVVTGELFFGEGSRLTVL.

The rearrangement joins TRBV11-2 to TRBJ2-5; D possibly corresponds to TRBD1 (5 bases). V shed 4 bases and J shed 2 bases, with 8 bases lying between them. The CDR3 length is 13 residues. Germline values: CDR1 SGHAT, CDR2 FQNNGV. CDR3 in DNA: TGTGCCAGCAGCTATCAGGGACAAGAGACCCAGTACTTC. Translating gives CASSYQGQETQYF.

V and J are TRBV11-1 and TRBJ2-7, with D perhaps TRBD2 (6 bases). V lost 0 bases to trimming and J lost 0 bases, with 6 bases between them. In germline, CDR1 is SGHAT, CDR2 FQDESV (reference sequence). This CDR3 has 14 residues. In nucleotides, the CDR3 is TGTGCCAGCAGCTTAGCGGGACTCTCCTACGAGCAGTACTTC. Amino acids: CASSLAGLSYEQYF.